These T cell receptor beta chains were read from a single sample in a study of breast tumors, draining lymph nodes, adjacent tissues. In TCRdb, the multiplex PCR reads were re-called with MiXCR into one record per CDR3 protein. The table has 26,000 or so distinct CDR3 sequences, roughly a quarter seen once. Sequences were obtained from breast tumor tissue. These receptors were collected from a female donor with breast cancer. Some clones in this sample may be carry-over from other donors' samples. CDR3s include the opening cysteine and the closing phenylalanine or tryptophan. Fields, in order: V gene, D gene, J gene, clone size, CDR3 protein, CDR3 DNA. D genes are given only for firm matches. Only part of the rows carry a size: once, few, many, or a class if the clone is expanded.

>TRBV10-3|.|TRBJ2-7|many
CAISESQVSYEQYF
TGTGCCATCAGTGAGTCGCAGGTCTCCTACGAGCAGTACTTC
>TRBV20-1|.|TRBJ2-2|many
CSARDGAGLIGGGELFF
TGCAGTGCTAGAGATGGTGCGGGACTTATCGGGGGCGGGGAGCTGTTTTTT
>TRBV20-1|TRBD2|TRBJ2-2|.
CSARRAQREGTGELFF
TGCAGTGCTAGACGGGCCCAGCGGGAGGGCACCGGGGAGCTGTTTTTT
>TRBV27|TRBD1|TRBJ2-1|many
CASGRDREQFF
TGTGCCAGCGGCCGGGACAGGGAGCAGTTCTTC
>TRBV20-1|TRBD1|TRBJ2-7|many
CSAREWARGLDEQYF
TGCAGTGCTAGAGAATGGGCCAGGGGGCTAGACGAGCAGTACTTC
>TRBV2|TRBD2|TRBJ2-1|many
CASILNGGLAGDNEQFF
TGTGCCAGCATCCTAAATGGGGGACTAGCGGGGGACAATGAGCAGTTCTTC
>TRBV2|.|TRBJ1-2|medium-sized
CASSERFRDPQGYTF
TGTGCCAGCAGTGAGAGGTTCAGGGATCCGCAAGGCTACACCTTC
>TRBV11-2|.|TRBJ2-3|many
CASSLGGGTDTQYF
TGTGCCAGCAGCTTAGGTGGGGGCACAGATACGCAGTATTTT
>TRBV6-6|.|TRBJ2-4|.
CASSFNGGSSIQYF
TGTGCCAGCAGCTTTAACGGGGGCTCAAGCATTCAGTACTTC
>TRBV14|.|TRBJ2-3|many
CASSPLWSIGRRDTQYF
TGTGCCAGCAGCCCCCTCTGGTCTATTGGCAGGCGGGATACGCAGTATTTT
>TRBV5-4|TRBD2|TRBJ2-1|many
CASSLAGAGGRGEQFF
TGTGCCAGCAGCTTGGCCGGGGCGGGAGGGCGCGGTGAGCAGTTCTTC
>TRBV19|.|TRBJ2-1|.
CASTRSFPNEQFF
TGTGCCAGTACGCGCAGCTTTCCCAATGAGCAGTTCTTC
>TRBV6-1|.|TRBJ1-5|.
CASSLEQPQHF
TGTGCCAGCAGTCTCGAGCAGCCCCAGCATTTT